This section outlines one T cell receptor (beta chain) sequence together with its context. Antigen: not known. Going into DNA extraction, samples held roughly 0.85-11 million cryopreserved PBMC. The data stem from a study of long-term antiretroviral therapy in people with HIV. Broader study findings: Gathering of blood took place between 2004 and 2017, possibly under older ART regimens.

The assay, immunoSEQ v3.0, was run at survey level. Some clones are missing from TCRdb's copy, which holds only in-frame ones; the method was immunoSEQ multiplex PCR. Here the sample spans approximately 19,000 clones, 79% being singletons. Germline-derived CDR1 and CDR2 are SNHLY and FYNNEI. V was pared by 9 bases and J by 6 bases, with 8 bases of the junction left unmatched. This CDR3 contains 13 residues. The receptor comes from a man between 18 and 35 years old with HIV. Material: unsorted PBMCs, obtained at the start of antiretroviral therapy, before treatment. The gene calls are TRBV2 and TRBJ1-2, with 9 bases matching TRBD1. CDR3 DNA: TGTGCCAGTCCGGGACAGGGAGTGAATGGCTACACCTTC. Protein product: CASPGQGVNGYTF.